The T cell receptor beta chain described here comes from a study of CD4+ T cells in melanoma. Libraries were prepared by immunoSEQ multiplex PCR; TCRdb keeps only in-frame clonotypes and omits some of them. The sample includes about 14,000 clones, 60% to 80% of them seen just once. V lost 8 bases to trimming and J lost 3 bases; unmatched junction nucleotides: 8. In germline, CDR1 is SQVTM, CDR2 ANQGSEA. This CDR3 contains 13 residues. Details on this clone: Antigen: not known.

General observations from the study: A reported correlation linked neoantigen-specific CD4+ T cells to CD8+, macrophage and B cell function.

The source is a human donor with melanoma. The sample was cells from a culture (not recorded whether cultured in vitro). The chain recombines TRBV29-1 with TRBJ2-7; 9 nucleotides line up with TRBD1. The CDR3 sequence is CSIYTGGFYEQYF. CDR3 nucleotides: TGCAGCATTTACACAGGGGGCTTCTACGAGCAGTACTTC.